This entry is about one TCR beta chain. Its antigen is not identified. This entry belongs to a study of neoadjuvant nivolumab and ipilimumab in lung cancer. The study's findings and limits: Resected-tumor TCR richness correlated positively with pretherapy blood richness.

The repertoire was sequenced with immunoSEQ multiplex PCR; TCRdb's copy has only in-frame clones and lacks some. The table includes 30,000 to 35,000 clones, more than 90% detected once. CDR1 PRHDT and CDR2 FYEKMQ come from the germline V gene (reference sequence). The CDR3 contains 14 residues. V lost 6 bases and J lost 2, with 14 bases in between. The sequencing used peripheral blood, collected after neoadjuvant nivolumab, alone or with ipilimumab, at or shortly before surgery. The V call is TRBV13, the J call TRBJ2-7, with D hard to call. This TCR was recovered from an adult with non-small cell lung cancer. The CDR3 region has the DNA TGTGCCAGCAGTTCTAGTGATCAGACCTACGAGCAGTACTTC. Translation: CASSSSDQTYEQYF.